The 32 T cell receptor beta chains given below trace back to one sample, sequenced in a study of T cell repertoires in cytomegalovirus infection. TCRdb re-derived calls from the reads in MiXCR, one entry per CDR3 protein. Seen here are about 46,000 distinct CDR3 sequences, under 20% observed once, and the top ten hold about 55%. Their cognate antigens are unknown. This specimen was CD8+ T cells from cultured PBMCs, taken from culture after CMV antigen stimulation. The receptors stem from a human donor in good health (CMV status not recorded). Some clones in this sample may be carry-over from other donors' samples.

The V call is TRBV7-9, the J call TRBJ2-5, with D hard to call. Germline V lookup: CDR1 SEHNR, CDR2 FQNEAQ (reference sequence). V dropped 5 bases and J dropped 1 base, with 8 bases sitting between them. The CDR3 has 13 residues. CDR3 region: CASSQESQETQYF. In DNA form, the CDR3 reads TGTGCCAGCAGCCAAGAGAGCCAAGAGACCCAGTACTTC.

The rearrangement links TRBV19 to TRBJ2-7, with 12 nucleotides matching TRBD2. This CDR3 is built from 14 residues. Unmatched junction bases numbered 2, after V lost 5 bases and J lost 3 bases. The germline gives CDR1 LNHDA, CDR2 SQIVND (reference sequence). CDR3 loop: CASSATSGGYEQYF. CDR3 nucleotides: TGTGCCAGTAGTGCGACTAGCGGGGGCTACGAGCAGTACTTC.

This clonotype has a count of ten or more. This CDR3 reads CASSSTGTGWSNTEAFF. The DNA of the CDR3 is TGTGCCAGCAGTTCCACCGGGACAGGCTGGTCGAACACTGAAGCTTTCTTT. The rearrangement links TRBV28 to TRBJ1-1, with TRBD1 matching 8 bases. Germline CDR1 reads MDHEN; CDR2 reads SYDVKM. The CDR3 sequence is 17 residues long. V gave up 4 bases and J gave up 1 base; unmatched junction bases: 11.

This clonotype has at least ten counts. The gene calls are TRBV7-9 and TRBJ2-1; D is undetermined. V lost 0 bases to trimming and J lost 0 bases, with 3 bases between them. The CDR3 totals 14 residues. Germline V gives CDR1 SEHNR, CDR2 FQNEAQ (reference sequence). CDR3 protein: CASSLASSYNEQFF. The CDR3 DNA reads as TGTGCCAGCAGCTTAGCGAGCTCCTACAATGAGCAGTTCTTC.

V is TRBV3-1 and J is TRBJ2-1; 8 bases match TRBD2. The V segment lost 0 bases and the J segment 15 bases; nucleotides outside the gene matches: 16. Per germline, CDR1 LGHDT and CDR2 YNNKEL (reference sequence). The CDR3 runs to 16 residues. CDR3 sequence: CASSQEPFTSGTLPFF. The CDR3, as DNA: TGTGCCAGCAGCCAAGAGCCCTTCACTAGCGGTACCCTACCGTTCTTC.

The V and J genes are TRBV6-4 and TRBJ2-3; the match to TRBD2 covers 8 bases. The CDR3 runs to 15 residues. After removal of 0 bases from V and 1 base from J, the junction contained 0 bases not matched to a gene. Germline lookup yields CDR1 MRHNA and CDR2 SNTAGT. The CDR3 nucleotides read TGTGCCAGCAGTGACTCGCGGGGGGGCACAGATACGCAGTATTTT. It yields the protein CASSDSRGGTDTQYF.

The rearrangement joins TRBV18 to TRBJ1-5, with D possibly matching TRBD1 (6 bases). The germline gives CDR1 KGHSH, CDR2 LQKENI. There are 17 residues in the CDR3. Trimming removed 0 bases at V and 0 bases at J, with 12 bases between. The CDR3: CASSPPLDRNSNQPQHF. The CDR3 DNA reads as TGTGCCAGCTCACCACCCCTCGACAGGAATAGCAATCAGCCCCAGCATTTT.

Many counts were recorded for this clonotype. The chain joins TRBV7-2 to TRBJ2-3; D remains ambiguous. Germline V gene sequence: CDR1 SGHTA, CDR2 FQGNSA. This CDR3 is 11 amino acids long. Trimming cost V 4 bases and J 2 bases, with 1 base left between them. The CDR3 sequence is CASSYTDTQYF. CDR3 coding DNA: TGTGCCAGCAGCTACACAGATACGCAGTATTTT.

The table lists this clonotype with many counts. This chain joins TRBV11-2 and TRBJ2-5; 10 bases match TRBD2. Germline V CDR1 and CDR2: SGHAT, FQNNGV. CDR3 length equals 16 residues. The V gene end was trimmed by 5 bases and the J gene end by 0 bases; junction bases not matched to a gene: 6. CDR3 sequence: CASSEGLAPNQETQYF. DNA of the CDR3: TGTGCCAGCAGCGAGGGACTAGCGCCGAACCAAGAGACCCAGTACTTC.

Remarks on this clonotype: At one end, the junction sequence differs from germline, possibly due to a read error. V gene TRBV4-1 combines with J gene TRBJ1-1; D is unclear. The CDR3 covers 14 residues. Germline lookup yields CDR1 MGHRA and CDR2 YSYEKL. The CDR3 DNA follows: TGTGCCAGCAGCCAAGGTGGAGTTGGCACTGAAGCTTTCTTT. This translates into CASSQGGVGTEAFF.

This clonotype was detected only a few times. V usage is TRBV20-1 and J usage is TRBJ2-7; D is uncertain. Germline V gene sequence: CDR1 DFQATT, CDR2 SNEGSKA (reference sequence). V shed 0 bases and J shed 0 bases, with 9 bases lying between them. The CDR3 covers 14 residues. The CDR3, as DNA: TGCAGTGCTAGAGACAGTTACAGCTCCTACGAGCAGTACTTC. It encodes CSARDSYSSYEQYF.

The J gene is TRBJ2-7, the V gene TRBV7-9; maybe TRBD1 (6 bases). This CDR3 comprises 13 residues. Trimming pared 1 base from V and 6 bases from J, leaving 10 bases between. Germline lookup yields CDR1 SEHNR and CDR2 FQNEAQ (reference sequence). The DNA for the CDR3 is TGTGCCAGCAGCTTAGGGGGGCGGGTCGAGCAGTACTTC. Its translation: CASSLGGRVEQYF.

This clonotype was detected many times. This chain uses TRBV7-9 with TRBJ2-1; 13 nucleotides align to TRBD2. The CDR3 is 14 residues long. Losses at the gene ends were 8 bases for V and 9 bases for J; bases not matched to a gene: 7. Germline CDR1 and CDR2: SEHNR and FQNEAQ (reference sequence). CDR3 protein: CASQPGLAGFEQFF. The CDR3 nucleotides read TGTGCCAGCCAACCGGGACTAGCGGGGTTTGAGCAGTTCTTC.

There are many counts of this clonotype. DNA for the CDR3: TGCGCCACCCGGTTGGGGGGGGGCCCCAATGAGCAGTTCTTC. Residues: CATRLGGGPNEQFF. The chain couples TRBV10-2 to TRBJ2-1; maybe TRBD2 (7 bases). Per the germline V gene, CDR1 is WSHSY and CDR2 is SAAADI. Trimming removed 10 bases from V and 6 bases from J, with 19 bases in between. The CDR3 is made up of 14 amino acids.

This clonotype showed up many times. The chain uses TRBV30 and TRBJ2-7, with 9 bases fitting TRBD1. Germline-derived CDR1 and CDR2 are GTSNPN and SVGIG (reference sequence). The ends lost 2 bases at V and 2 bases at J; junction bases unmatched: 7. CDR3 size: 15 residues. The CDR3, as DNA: TGTGCCTGGAGTCACGGACAGGGGACGACCTACGAGCAGTACTTC. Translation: CAWSHGQGTTYEQYF.

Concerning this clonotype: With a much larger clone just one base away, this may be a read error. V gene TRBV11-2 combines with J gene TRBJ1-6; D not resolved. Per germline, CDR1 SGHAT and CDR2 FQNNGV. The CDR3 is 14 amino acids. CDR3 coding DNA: TGTGCCAGCAGCTTAGGACAAAATAATTTACCCCTCCACTTT. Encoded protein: CASSLGQNNLPLHF.

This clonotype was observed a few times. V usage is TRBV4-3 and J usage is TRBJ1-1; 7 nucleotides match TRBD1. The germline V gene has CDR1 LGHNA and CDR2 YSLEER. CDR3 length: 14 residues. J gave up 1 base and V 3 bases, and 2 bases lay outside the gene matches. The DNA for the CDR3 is TGCGCCAGCAGCCACGGACAGGCGAACACTGAAGCTTTCTTT. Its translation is CASSHGQANTEAFF.

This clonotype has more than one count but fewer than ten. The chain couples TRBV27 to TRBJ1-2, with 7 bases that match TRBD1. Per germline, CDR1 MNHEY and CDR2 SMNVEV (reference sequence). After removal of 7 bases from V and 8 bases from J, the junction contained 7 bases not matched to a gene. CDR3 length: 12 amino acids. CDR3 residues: CASTTGARGYTF. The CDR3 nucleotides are TGTGCCAGCACTACAGGGGCACGGGGCTACACCTTC.

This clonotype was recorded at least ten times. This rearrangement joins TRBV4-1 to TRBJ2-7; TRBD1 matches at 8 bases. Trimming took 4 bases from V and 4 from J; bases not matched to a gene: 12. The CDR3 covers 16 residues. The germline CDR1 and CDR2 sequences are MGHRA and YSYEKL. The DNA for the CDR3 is TGCGCCAGCAGCCTGAGCTCGGACAGGGCCACTTACGAGCAGTACTTC. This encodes CASSLSSDRATYEQYF.

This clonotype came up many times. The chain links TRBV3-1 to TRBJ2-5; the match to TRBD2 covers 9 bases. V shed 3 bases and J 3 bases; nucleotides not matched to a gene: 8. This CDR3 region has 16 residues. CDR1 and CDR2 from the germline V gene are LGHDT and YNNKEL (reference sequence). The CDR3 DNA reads TGTGCCAGCAGCCAGGGACTAGCCTCCAGGAAAGAGACCCAGTACTTC. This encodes CASSQGLASRKETQYF.

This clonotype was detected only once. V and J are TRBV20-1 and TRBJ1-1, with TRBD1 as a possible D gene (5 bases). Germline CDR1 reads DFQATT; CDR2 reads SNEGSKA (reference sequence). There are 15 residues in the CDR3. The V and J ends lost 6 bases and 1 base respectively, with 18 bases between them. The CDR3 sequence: CSAAPASDRNTEAFF. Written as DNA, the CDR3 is TGCAGTGCCGCGCCCGCCTCCGACAGGAACACTGAAGCTTTCTTT.

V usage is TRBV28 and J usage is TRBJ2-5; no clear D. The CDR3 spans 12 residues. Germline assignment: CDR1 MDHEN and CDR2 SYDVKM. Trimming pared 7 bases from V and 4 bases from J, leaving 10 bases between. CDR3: CASMGPRETQYF. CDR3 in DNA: TGTGCCAGCATGGGTCCAAGAGAGACCCAGTACTTC. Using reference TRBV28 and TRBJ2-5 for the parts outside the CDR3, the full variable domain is DVKVTQSSRYLVKRTGEKVFLECVQDMDHENMFWYRQDPGLGLRLIYFSYDVKMKEKGDIPEGYSVSREKKERFSLILESASTNQTSMYLCASMGPRETQYFGPGTRLLVL.

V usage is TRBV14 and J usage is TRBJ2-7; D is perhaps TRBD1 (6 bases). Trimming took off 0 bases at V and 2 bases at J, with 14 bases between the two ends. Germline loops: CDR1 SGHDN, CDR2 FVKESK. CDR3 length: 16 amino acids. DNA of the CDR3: TGTGCCAGCAGCCAAGATTGGCCAGGGGCCCCCTACGAGCAGTACTTC. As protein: CASSQDWPGAPYEQYF. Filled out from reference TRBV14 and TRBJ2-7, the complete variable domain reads EAGVTQFPSHSVIEKGQTVTLRCDPISGHDNLYWYRRVMGKEIKFLLHFVKESKQDESGMPNNRFLAERTGGTYSTLKVQPAELEDSGVYFCASSQDWPGAPYEQYFGPGTRLTVT.

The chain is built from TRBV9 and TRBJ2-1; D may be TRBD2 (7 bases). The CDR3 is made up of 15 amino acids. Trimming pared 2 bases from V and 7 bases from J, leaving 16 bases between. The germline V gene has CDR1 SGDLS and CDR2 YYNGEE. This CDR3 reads CASSVEGGPRNEQFF. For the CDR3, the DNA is TGTGCCAGCAGCGTGGAGGGGGGGCCGCGTAATGAGCAGTTCTTC. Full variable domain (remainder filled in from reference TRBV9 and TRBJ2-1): DSGVTQTPKHLITATGQRVTLRCSPRSGDLSVYWYQQSLDQGLQFLIQYYNGEERAKGNILERFSAQQFPDLHSELNLSSLELGDSALYFCASSVEGGPRNEQFFGPGTRLTVL.

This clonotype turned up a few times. The CDR3 sequence: CASSLGPANQPQHF. CDR3 nucleotides: TGTGCCAGCAGCCTCGGCCCCGCAAATCAGCCCCAGCATTTT. The rearrangement uses TRBV9 and TRBJ1-5; D call uncertain. Germline CDR1 reads SGDLS; CDR2 reads YYNGEE. The CDR3 consists of 14 residues. The ends were cut back, 4 bases at V and 4 bases at J, with 12 bases in the middle. Full variable domain (missing parts from reference TRBV9 and TRBJ1-5): DSGVTQTPKHLITATGQRVTLRCSPRSGDLSVYWYQQSLDQGLQFLIQYYNGEERAKGNILERFSAQQFPDLHSELNLSSLELGDSALYFCASSLGPANQPQHFGDGTRLSIL.

The CDR3 here is CASSLEGNTGELFF. Here the CDR3 DNA reads TGTGCCAGCAGTTTAGAGGGTAACACCGGGGAGCTGTTTTTT. The chain joins TRBV27 to TRBJ2-2; possibly TRBD2 for D (5 bases). Germline V gives CDR1 MNHEY, CDR2 SMNVEV (reference sequence). The CDR3 is 14 residues long. Between the trimmed V and J ends, which lost 2 bases and 2 bases, there was a span of 6 bases.

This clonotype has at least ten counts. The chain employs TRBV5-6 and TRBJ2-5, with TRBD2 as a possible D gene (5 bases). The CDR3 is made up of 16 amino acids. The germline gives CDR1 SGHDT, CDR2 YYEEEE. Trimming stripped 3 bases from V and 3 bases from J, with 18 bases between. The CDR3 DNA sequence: TGTGCCAGCAGCTCCCGTAGCGTCGGATTCGAAGAGACCCAGTACTTC. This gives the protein CASSSRSVGFEETQYF.

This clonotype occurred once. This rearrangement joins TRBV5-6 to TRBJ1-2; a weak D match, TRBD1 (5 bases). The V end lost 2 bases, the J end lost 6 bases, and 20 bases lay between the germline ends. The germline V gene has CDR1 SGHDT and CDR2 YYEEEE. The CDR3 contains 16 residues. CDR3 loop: CASSLDGSGLTDGYTF. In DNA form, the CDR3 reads TGTGCCAGCAGCTTAGACGGCTCGGGACTGACAGATGGCTACACCTTC.

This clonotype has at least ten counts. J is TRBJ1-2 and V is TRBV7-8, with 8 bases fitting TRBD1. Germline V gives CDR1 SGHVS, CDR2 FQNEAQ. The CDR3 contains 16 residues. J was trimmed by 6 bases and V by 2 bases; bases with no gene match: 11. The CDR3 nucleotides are TGTGCCAGCAGCTTAACATTATCAGGGGGCATCGATGGCTACACCTTC. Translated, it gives CASSLTLSGGIDGYTF.

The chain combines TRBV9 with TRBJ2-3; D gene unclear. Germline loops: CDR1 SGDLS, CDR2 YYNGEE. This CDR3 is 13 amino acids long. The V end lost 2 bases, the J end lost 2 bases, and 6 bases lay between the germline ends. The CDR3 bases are TGTGCCAGCAGCGTTGCTACCACAGATACGCAGTATTTT. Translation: CASSVATTDTQYF. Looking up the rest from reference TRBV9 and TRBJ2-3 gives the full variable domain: DSGVTQTPKHLITATGQRVTLRCSPRSGDLSVYWYQQSLDQGLQFLIQYYNGEERAKGNILERFSAQQFPDLHSELNLSSLELGDSALYFCASSVATTDTQYFGPGTRLTVL.

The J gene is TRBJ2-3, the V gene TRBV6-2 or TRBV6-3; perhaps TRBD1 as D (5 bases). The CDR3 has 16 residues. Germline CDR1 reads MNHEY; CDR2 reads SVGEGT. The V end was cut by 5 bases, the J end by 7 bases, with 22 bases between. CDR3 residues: CASSLLVVWGRNTQYF. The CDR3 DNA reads TGTGCCAGCAGTCTGCTAGTTGTTTGGGGCAGGAATACGCAGTATTTT.

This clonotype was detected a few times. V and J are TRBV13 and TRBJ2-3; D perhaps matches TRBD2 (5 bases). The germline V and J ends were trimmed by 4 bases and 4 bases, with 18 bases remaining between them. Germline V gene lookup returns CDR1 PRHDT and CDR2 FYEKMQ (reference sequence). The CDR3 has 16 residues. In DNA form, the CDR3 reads TGTGCCAGCAGCTCCCTTATGGGAGTGGCAGCAGATACGCAGTATTTT. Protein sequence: CASSSLMGVAADTQYF.